This T cell receptor (beta chain) was sequenced during a study of cytomegalovirus exposure and HLA in healthy donors. Germline loops: CDR1 SGHRS, CDR2 YFSETQ. With V trimmed by 4 bases and J by 0 bases, 7 bases remained unmatched. The CDR3 spans 17 residues. PCR used 60 Vbeta primers and 13 Jbeta primers. Assay used: immunoSEQ multiplex PCR; TCRdb lists only in-frame clones, some missing. Among about 95,000 clones, roughly 71% were seen once, and the ten largest hold 4.5% to 6%. The sample comprised PBMCs. This receptor was identified in a woman in her forties in good health and CMV-seronegative. The chain carries TRBV5-1 and TRBJ2-3; TRBD2 matches at 11 bases. The CDR3: CASSLAGGGSSTDTQYF. The CDR3 bases are TGCGCCAGCAGCCTAGCGGGGGGCGGCTCTAGCACAGATACGCAGTATTTT.